Listed below are T cell receptor beta chains from one sample, sequenced in a study of cytomegalovirus exposure and HLA in healthy donors. TCRdb's table, derived via immunoSEQ multiplex PCR, lists solely in-frame clones and lacks some. Here the sample spans tens of thousands of clones, roughly 79% being singletons. The specimen sequenced was PBMCs. The receptors come from a woman aged 25 to 39 in good health and CMV-seronegative. The CDR3 runs from the conserved cysteine through the conserved F or W. D genes are given only for firm matches. Clone sizes are given selectively: once, few, many, or a class where the clone is expanded.

clone size: -
V gene: TRBV30
D gene: TRBD1
J gene: TRBJ2-7
CDR3 DNA: TGTGCCTGGAGTGTACTTTCCTGGGGACAGTCCTACGAGCAGTACTTC
CDR3 protein: CAWSVLSWGQSYEQYF

clone size: -
V gene: TRBV5-1
D gene: TRBD1
J gene: TRBJ1-1
CDR3 DNA: TGCGCCAGCAGCTTGTCGTCGGGAGGGGGCGAGGACACTGAAGCTTTCTTT
CDR3 protein: CASSLSSGGGEDTEAFF

clone size: -
V gene: TRBV12-5
D gene: TRBD1
J gene: TRBJ1-3
CDR3 DNA: TGTGCTAGTGGTTTGCAAACCGGGACAGGGGTGGGAAACACCATATATTTT
CDR3 protein: CASGLQTGTGVGNTIYF

clone size: once
V gene: TRBV5-6
D gene: -
J gene: TRBJ1-4
CDR3 DNA: TGTGCCAGCAGCCCCTACCTCCGGGGAGAAAAACTGTTTTTT
CDR3 protein: CASSPYLRGEKLFF

clone size: -
V gene: TRBV28
D gene: TRBD1
J gene: TRBJ1-4
CDR3 DNA: TGTGCCAGCAGCCTGACAGGGGGCTATGAAAAACTGTTTTTT
CDR3 protein: CASSLTGGYEKLFF

clone size: once
V gene: TRBV7-9
D gene: -
J gene: TRBJ1-4
CDR3 DNA: TGTGCCAGCAGCTTCTTAGGGGATGAAAAACTGTTTTTT
CDR3 protein: CASSFLGDEKLFF

clone size: few
V gene: TRBV5-6
D gene: TRBD1
J gene: TRBJ1-4
CDR3 DNA: TGTGCCAGCAGCTTGGGGGACAGAACTGCGGACGAAAAACTGTTTTTT
CDR3 protein: CASSLGDRTADEKLFF

clone size: -
V gene: TRBV18
D gene: -
J gene: TRBJ2-3
CDR3 DNA: TGTGCCAGCTCACCATCTAGCACAGATACGCAGTATTTT
CDR3 protein: CASSPSSTDTQYF

clone size: -
V gene: TRBV27
D gene: -
J gene: TRBJ1-1
CDR3 DNA: TGTGCCAGCAGTTTATCGGGACCCCGGGGGGCTGAAGCTTTCTTT
CDR3 protein: CASSLSGPRGAEAFF

clone size: -
V gene: TRBV27
D gene: TRBD2
J gene: TRBJ2-7
CDR3 DNA: TGTGCCAGCAGTTTGCCCTATGCCGTGATAGCGGGATACTCCTACGAGCAGTACTTC
CDR3 protein: CASSLPYAVIAGYSYEQYF

clone size: -
V gene: TRBV7-3
D gene: -
J gene: TRBJ2-2
CDR3 DNA: TGTGCCAGCAGCCTAAGCCGCGAAGCCGGGGAGCTGTTTTTT
CDR3 protein: CASSLSREAGELFF

clone size: -
V gene: TRBV5-1
D gene: -
J gene: TRBJ2-5
CDR3 DNA: TGCGCCAGCAGCTTACAGGGTCGGGAAGAGACCCAGTACTTC
CDR3 protein: CASSLQGREETQYF

clone size: once
V gene: TRBV28
D gene: TRBD1
J gene: TRBJ2-7
CDR3 DNA: TGTGCCAGCAGTACCTCCGGGACAGGGGTCCACGAGCAGTACTTC
CDR3 protein: CASSTSGTGVHEQYF

clone size: once
V gene: TRBV5-4
D gene: TRBD2
J gene: TRBJ2-1
CDR3 DNA: TGTGCCAGCAGCTTGGGGGGGACTAGCGGGATACTTGAGCAGTTCTTC
CDR3 protein: CASSLGGTSGILEQFF

clone size: once
V gene: TRBV6-5
D gene: -
J gene: TRBJ1-1
CDR3 DNA: TGTGCCAGCTCCCCCACAGTGAACACTGAAGCTTTCTTT
CDR3 protein: CASSPTVNTEAFF

clone size: once
V gene: TRBV5-1
D gene: -
J gene: TRBJ1-6
CDR3 DNA: TGCGCCAGCAGCACCGCTGAACAGAGCTCCTATAATTCACCCCTCCACTTT
CDR3 protein: CASSTAEQSSYNSPLHF

clone size: -
V gene: TRBV2
D gene: -
J gene: TRBJ2-5
CDR3 DNA: TGTGCCAGCACCGTAGACAGGACCCAGATTCAAGAGACCCAGTACTTC
CDR3 protein: CASTVDRTQIQETQYF

clone size: -
V gene: TRBV11-3
D gene: -
J gene: TRBJ2-7
CDR3 DNA: TGTGCCAGCAGCTTAGCAAGCGGAGGCTACGAGCAGTACTTC
CDR3 protein: CASSLASGGYEQYF

clone size: -
V gene: TRBV5-1
D gene: -
J gene: TRBJ2-7
CDR3 DNA: TGCGCCAGCAGCAGGGACAACTCCTACGAGCAGTACTTC
CDR3 protein: CASSRDNSYEQYF

clone size: -
V gene: TRBV6-6
D gene: TRBD1
J gene: TRBJ1-2
CDR3 DNA: TGTGCCACCAGAACCGGGACAGGGGGATTTGGCTACACCTTC
CDR3 protein: CATRTGTGGFGYTF

clone size: -
V gene: TRBV27
D gene: -
J gene: TRBJ2-7
CDR3 DNA: TGTGCCAGCAGTTTAAGGCCGGGGGTGACCTACGAGCAGTACTTC
CDR3 protein: CASSLRPGVTYEQYF

clone size: -
V gene: TRBV7-9
D gene: TRBD1
J gene: TRBJ1-4
CDR3 DNA: TGTTCCAGCAGCCGGACAGGGAGTTTCGAAAAACTGTTTTTT
CDR3 protein: CSSSRTGSFEKLFF

clone size: -
V gene: TRBV5-4
D gene: -
J gene: TRBJ2-3
CDR3 DNA: TGTGCCAGCAGCTTCGGGGATACGCAGTATTTT
CDR3 protein: CASSFGDTQYF

clone size: -
V gene: TRBV10-3
D gene: TRBD1
J gene: TRBJ2-3
CDR3 DNA: TGTGCCATCAGGGACGACAGGGGCGTGCGCACAGATACGCAGTATTTT
CDR3 protein: CAIRDDRGVRTDTQYF

clone size: once
V gene: TRBV10-3
D gene: -
J gene: TRBJ2-3
CDR3 DNA: TGTGCCATCAGTGATCAGGGTCCCGGCACAGATACGCAGTATTTT
CDR3 protein: CAISDQGPGTDTQYF

clone size: -
V gene: TRBV2
D gene: -
J gene: TRBJ1-1
CDR3 DNA: TGTGCCAGCAGTGTGGGGCAGGCCGACACTGAAGCTTTCTTT
CDR3 protein: CASSVGQADTEAFF

clone size: -
V gene: TRBV30
D gene: TRBD2
J gene: TRBJ2-2
CDR3 DNA: TGTGCCTGGGCCCGGACTAGCGCCACCCCCGGGGAGCTGTTTTTT
CDR3 protein: CAWARTSATPGELFF

clone size: -
V gene: TRBV5-1
D gene: TRBD1
J gene: TRBJ2-3
CDR3 DNA: TGCGCCAGCAGCTTCCGGACAGGGAGTACAGATACGCAGTATTTT
CDR3 protein: CASSFRTGSTDTQYF

clone size: -
V gene: TRBV7-9
D gene: -
J gene: TRBJ2-1
CDR3 DNA: TGTTCCAGCAGCTCACAGGGCAATGAGCAGTTCTTC
CDR3 protein: CSSSSQGNEQFF

clone size: -
V gene: TRBV6-1
D gene: TRBD1
J gene: TRBJ2-7
CDR3 DNA: TGTGCCAGCAGTGCCTCTCGGGGACAGAGCTCCTACGAGCAGTACTTC
CDR3 protein: CASSASRGQSSYEQYF

clone size: -
V gene: TRBV4-2
D gene: TRBD2
J gene: TRBJ2-1
CDR3 DNA: TGTGCCAGCAGCCAAGATATCCCAGCGGGAGCCCCTTACAATGAGCAGTTCTTC
CDR3 protein: CASSQDIPAGAPYNEQFF

clone size: -
V gene: TRBV7-3
D gene: -
J gene: TRBJ2-1
CDR3 DNA: TGTGCCAGCAGCTTACCGTCGGGAGTGGGGCACGGTGAGCAGTTCTTC
CDR3 protein: CASSLPSGVGHGEQFF

clone size: -
V gene: TRBV5-4
D gene: TRBD1
J gene: TRBJ2-3
CDR3 DNA: TGTGCCAGCAGCCCGCCGGGACAGACCACAGATACGCAGTATTTT
CDR3 protein: CASSPPGQTTDTQYF

clone size: -
V gene: TRBV19
D gene: TRBD1
J gene: TRBJ2-5
CDR3 DNA: TGTGCCAGTAGTATTCAGATAGCCGGGACAGGGAAGCAAGAGACCCAGTACTTC
CDR3 protein: CASSIQIAGTGKQETQYF

clone size: -
V gene: TRBV29-1
D gene: -
J gene: TRBJ1-2
CDR3 DNA: TGCAGCGTTGAAGGGACAGCTAACTATGGCTACACCTTC
CDR3 protein: CSVEGTANYGYTF

clone size: -
V gene: TRBV14
D gene: -
J gene: TRBJ1-1
CDR3 DNA: TGTGCCAGCAGCCGTACCGGGACTTACAACCCAGATTTCTTT
CDR3 protein: CASSRTGTYNPDFF

clone size: -
V gene: TRBV6-1
D gene: -
J gene: TRBJ1-5
CDR3 DNA: TGTGCCAGCAGTGAAGGATGGGGGGGCGCGAACCGGGGCAATCAGCCCCAGCATTTT
CDR3 protein: CASSEGWGGANRGNQPQHF